This T cell receptor (beta chain) emerged from a study of blood T cell repertoires in COVID-19. As for the study in general: Samples came from the United States, Italy and Spain, spanning acute and convalescent COVID-19.

This clone showed up just once. The authors' processing: Cell counts per sample came from amplifying reference gene primers. Clones were sequenced by immunoSEQ multiplex PCR, and TCRdb holds only the in-frame ones, with some missing. V, J and clone size were drawn from that table, and D and trimming were deduced from the DNA. The table shows 69,000 or so clones, with around 80% occurring only once. The CDR3 covers 12 residues. V lost 6 bases and J lost 8, with 8 bases in between. This rearrangement joins TRBV12-3 or TRBV12-4 to TRBJ1-6; D is unclear. What was sequenced was peripheral blood. The receptor's source is a woman over 75 with active or convalescent COVID-19. The CDR3 is CASRLGDSPLHF. Written as DNA, the CDR3 is TGTGCCAGCAGGCTAGGTGATTCACCCCTCCACTTT.